The 31 T cell receptor beta chains given below trace back to one sample, sequenced in a study of cytomegalovirus exposure and HLA in healthy donors. 13 Jbeta primers and 60 Vbeta primers were used for the PCR. Repertoires were generated with immunoSEQ multiplex PCR, while TCRdb's copy carries only in-frame clones and drops some. The sample includes approximately 79,000 clones, under 80% seen only once; the top ten take approximately 9%. Sequencing used PBMCs. All receptors come from a man aged 35-49 years in good health and CMV-seropositive.

In this sample, this clone turned up once. This sequence joins TRBV18 and TRBJ1-1; tentatively, D is TRBD1 (5 bases). There are 14 residues in the CDR3. Germline V gene sequence: CDR1 KGHSH, CDR2 LQKENI. V lost 5 bases to trimming and J lost 0 bases, with 10 bases between them. The CDR3 loop is CASSATAMNTEAFF. The CDR3 DNA sequence: TGTGCCAGCTCAGCGACAGCAATGAACACTGAAGCTTTCTTT.

This clone has a single count. J is TRBJ2-2 and V is TRBV7-8; the D is unclear. The germline V gene has CDR1 SGHVS and CDR2 FQNEAQ. This CDR3 comprises 12 residues. Trimming shortened V by 4 bases and J by 5 bases, and 5 bases separated the two germline ends. In DNA, the CDR3 is TGTGCCAGCAGCTCCAATACCGGGGAGCTGTTTTTT. Translation: CASSSNTGELFF.

The rearrangement links TRBV30 to TRBJ1-5; 7 bases line up with TRBD1. V shed 0 bases, J shed 3 bases, and the junction held 2 bases outside the gene matches. Looked up from germline, CDR1 is GTSNPN and CDR2 is SVGIG (reference sequence). This CDR3 has 14 amino acids. DNA for the CDR3: TGTGCCTGGAGTGTAGGGACAGCCAATCAGCCCCAGCATTTT. Protein product: CAWSVGTANQPQHF.

The CDR3 DNA follows: TGTGCCAGCTCACTAGGGACAGACACCGGGGAGCTGTTTTTT. It translates to CASSLGTDTGELFF. The chain couples TRBV18 to TRBJ2-2; 7 bases agree with TRBD1. V lost 4 bases, J lost 3 bases, and 2 bases stayed unmatched. Looked up from germline, CDR1 is KGHSH and CDR2 is LQKENI. This CDR3 comprises 14 residues.

V is TRBV27 and J is TRBJ2-7; TRBD2 matches at 7 bases. CDR3 size: 13 residues. The J segment lost 5 bases and the V segment lost 3 bases, leaving 4 bases of the junction unmatched. Germline assignment: CDR1 MNHEY and CDR2 SMNVEV (reference sequence). The CDR3 DNA reads TGTGCCAGCAGTTTGGGAGGGATCAACGAGCAGTACTTC. Residues: CASSLGGINEQYF.

The genes are TRBV10-3 and TRBJ1-3; D is unresolved. The V end lost 6 bases, the J end lost 3 bases, and 15 bases lay between the germline ends. The germline V gene has CDR1 ENHRY and CDR2 SYGVKD. The CDR3 consists of 15 residues. The CDR3 region has the DNA TGTGCCATCAGCGGCCCCGGGGTAGGTGGAAACACCATATATTTT. It specifies CAISGPGVGGNTIYF.

The DNA for the CDR3 is TGTGCCAGCCGATTGGCGGAGCCAGGGAATGAGCAGTTCTTC. It specifies CASRLAEPGNEQFF. The chain carries TRBV2 and TRBJ2-1; a weak D match, TRBD1 (5 bases). The CDR3 spans 14 residues. V lost 8 bases to trimming and J lost 7 bases, with 18 bases between them. Germline-derived CDR1 and CDR2 are SNHLY and FYNNEI.

The chain has TRBV5-8 and TRBJ2-4; D call uncertain. The germline V and J ends were trimmed by 2 bases and 0 bases, with 9 bases remaining between them. The CDR3 is made up of 15 amino acids. Germline assignment: CDR1 SGHTS and CDR2 YDEGEE. This chain's CDR3 is CASSLKRLAKNIQYF. In DNA, the CDR3 is TGTGCCAGCAGCTTAAAGAGACTAGCCAAAAACATTCAGTACTTC.

The table lists this clone with a few counts. J is TRBJ2-3 and V is TRBV6-6; the D gene is possibly TRBD2 (6 bases). The length of the CDR3 is 16 residues. Per the germline V gene, CDR1 is MNHNY and CDR2 is SVGAGI (reference sequence). V was clipped by 0 bases and J by 8 bases, with 18 bases between them. The chain's CDR3 is CASSYSTRGADGTQYF. The CDR3 DNA is TGTGCCAGCAGTTACTCGACTAGGGGCGCTGACGGTACGCAGTATTTT.

The chain employs TRBV27 and TRBJ2-7; 12 bases map to TRBD1. The CDR3 runs 14 residues. J gave up 7 bases and V 5 bases, and 6 bases lay outside the gene matches. Germline V gives CDR1 MNHEY, CDR2 SMNVEV (reference sequence). CDR3 residues: CASSPGQGAGEQYF. CDR3 coding DNA: TGTGCCAGCAGTCCGGGACAGGGGGCTGGGGAGCAGTACTTC.

V and J are TRBV10-3 and TRBJ2-3, with D possibly matching TRBD1 (6 bases). The CDR3 loop spans 16 amino acids. Trimming stripped 2 bases from V and 4 bases from J, with 16 bases between. Germline assignment: CDR1 ENHRY and CDR2 SYGVKD. This CDR3 is CAISERFQGFSDTQYF. DNA of the CDR3: TGTGCCATCAGTGAGAGGTTCCAGGGGTTTTCAGATACGCAGTATTTT.

This clone was detected only a few times. Here the CDR3 DNA reads TGTGCCAGCAGCCTGAGGACAGGGGCGAACTATGGCTACACCTTC. This sequence encodes CASSLRTGANYGYTF. The chain uses TRBV6-5 and TRBJ1-2; 9 bases fit TRBD1. This CDR3 spans 15 amino acids. The V gene's germline CDR1 is MNHEY and CDR2 SVGAGI. Losses at the gene ends were 6 bases for V and 2 bases for J; bases not matched to a gene: 7.

The rearrangement uses TRBV2 and TRBJ1-1, with TRBD1 matching 7 bases. V dropped 0 bases and J dropped 11; count of bases not matched to a gene: 15. CDR1 and CDR2 (germline): SNHLY, FYNNEI. The CDR3 contains 16 residues. The CDR3 loop is CASSEARGTDEHGAFF. CDR3 in DNA: TGTGCCAGCAGTGAAGCGAGGGGGACAGACGAACATGGGGCTTTCTTT.

The CDR3 here is CASTGQNYGYTF. The CDR3, as DNA: TGTGCCAGCACAGGACAGAACTATGGCTACACCTTC. The J gene is TRBJ1-2, the V gene TRBV6-5, with D tentatively TRBD1 (6 bases). V was shortened by 7 bases and J by 2 bases, with 8 bases between the two germline ends. Germline loops: CDR1 MNHEY, CDR2 SVGAGI. The CDR3 is made up of 12 amino acids.

This clone was seen once. The rearrangement joins TRBV10-2 to TRBJ1-6; TRBD1 matches at 7 bases. The CDR3 is 17 amino acids. Germline V gives CDR1 WSHSY, CDR2 SAAADI. Losses at the gene ends were 6 bases for V and 6 bases for J; bases not matched to a gene: 14. The CDR3 DNA is TGCGCCAGCAGACACCGGGACAGTGAGGTTTCTAATTCACCCCTCCACTTT. It yields the protein CASRHRDSEVSNSPLHF.

J is TRBJ1-2 and V is TRBV7-9, with 9 bases that match TRBD1. CDR3 length equals 15 residues. Losses at the gene ends were 5 bases for V and 6 bases for J; bases not matched to a gene: 10. The germline V gene encodes CDR1 SEHNR and CDR2 FQNEAQ (reference sequence). As DNA, the CDR3 is TGTGCCAGCAGCCTAAGGGACAGGGAAAACCATGGCTACACCTTC. Translating it yields CASSLRDRENHGYTF.

V is TRBV7-9 and J is TRBJ1-4; 8 bases are shared with TRBD1. CDR3 size: 15 residues. Germline lookup yields CDR1 SEHNR and CDR2 FQNEAQ (reference sequence). Trimming removed 8 bases from V and 7 bases from J; junction bases left unmatched: 12. CDR3 amino acids: CASATTGGSSEKLFF. DNA for the CDR3: TGTGCCAGCGCAACAACAGGGGGTTCGAGTGAAAAACTGTTTTTT.

V and J are TRBV4-3 and TRBJ2-5; D is uncertain. The J call may not be correct, given that the DNA end is closer to TRBJ2-7. CDR3 length: 13 residues. CDR1 is LGHNA and CDR2 is YSLEER in the germline V gene. CDR3 nucleotides: TGCGCCAGCAGCCCAATGGGCTCCTACGAGCAGTACTTC. It is translated as CASSPMGSYEQYF.

This clone has only a few counts. This rearrangement joins TRBV30 to TRBJ2-7; 11 bases are shared with TRBD2. This CDR3 contains 16 residues. The germline gives CDR1 GTSNPN, CDR2 SVGIG (reference sequence). V was clipped by 0 bases and J by 4 bases; unmatched bases: 8. The CDR3 DNA sequence: TGTGCCTGGAGTGTGGTAGCGGGGGGGCCAGGATACGAGCAGTACTTC. Its translation is CAWSVVAGGPGYEQYF. Together with reference TRBV30 and TRBJ2-7, the CDR3 gives the full variable domain: SQTIHQWPATLVQPVGSPLSLECTVEGTSNPNLYWYRQAAGRGLQLLFYSVGIGQISSEVPQNLSASRPQDRQFILSSKKLLLSDSGFYLCAWSVVAGGPGYEQYFGPGTRLTVT.

This chain links TRBV19 with TRBJ2-2; 11 bases line up with TRBD2. V lost 6 bases and J lost 7; bases outside the gene matches: 16. The CDR3 has 18 amino acids. Germline CDR1 LNHDA, CDR2 SQIVND (reference sequence). This CDR3 reads CASRTTGVAGGHNGELFF. Written as DNA, the CDR3 is TGTGCCAGTAGGACGACTGGGGTAGCGGGGGGGCATAACGGGGAGCTGTTTTTT.

V is TRBV6-1 and J is TRBJ1-2, with D unresolved. Trimming took 1 base from V and 8 from J, leaving 17 bases between them. CDR3 size: 15 residues. Looked up from germline, CDR1 is MNHNS and CDR2 is SASEGT. CDR3 amino acids: CASSEVGRLLGGYTF. For the CDR3, the DNA is TGTGCCAGCAGTGAAGTGGGCAGGCTACTTGGGGGCTACACCTTC.

This clone was seen only once. The J gene is TRBJ1-1, the V gene TRBV2; a possible D gene is TRBD1 (6 bases). CDR1 and CDR2 from the germline V gene are SNHLY and FYNNEI. This CDR3 contains 16 residues. The V gene lost 6 bases and the J gene lost 5 bases, with 22 bases spanning the gap. The CDR3 sequence is CASSLEGGQGWTEAFF. The CDR3 DNA sequence: TGTGCCAGCAGCCTTGAGGGGGGGCAGGGCTGGACTGAAGCTTTCTTT.

The chain links TRBV15 to TRBJ1-1; unclear D gene. Trimming pared 2 bases from V and 0 bases from J, leaving 16 bases between. The CDR3 runs to 17 residues. Germline V lookup: CDR1 LNHNV, CDR2 YYDKDF (reference sequence). The CDR3 protein is CATSRRHPTVLNTEAFF. The CDR3 DNA reads as TGTGCCACCAGCAGACGCCATCCCACAGTATTGAACACTGAAGCTTTCTTT.

The chain employs TRBV5-6 and TRBJ1-1, with D possibly TRBD1 on 6 matching bases. The V end was cut by 6 bases, the J end by 3 bases, with 15 bases between. The CDR3 contains 14 residues. Germline values: CDR1 SGHDT, CDR2 YYEEEE. The CDR3 loop is CASMGRGGDTEAFF. The CDR3 bases are TGTGCCAGCATGGGACGGGGGGGCGACACTGAAGCTTTCTTT.

The rearrangement uses TRBV28 and TRBJ1-5, with 7 positions matching TRBD1. The CDR3 runs 15 residues. V dropped 2 bases and J dropped 3; count of bases not matched to a gene: 4. Per germline, CDR1 MDHEN and CDR2 SYDVKM. This chain's CDR3 is CASSLATGTNQPQHF. The CDR3 nucleotides read TGTGCCAGCAGTTTAGCGACAGGGACCAATCAGCCCCAGCATTTT.

The gene calls are TRBV20-1 and TRBJ2-5, with D uncertain. Trimming removed 5 bases at V and 2 bases at J, with 6 bases between. This CDR3 spans 11 amino acids. In germline, CDR1 is DFQATT, CDR2 SNEGSKA (reference sequence). As DNA, the CDR3 is TGCAGTGCTCTCCCGCAAGAGACCCAGTACTTC. Protein product: CSALPQETQYF.

In this sample, this clone turned up a few times. For the CDR3, the DNA is TGTGCCAGCAGTGAAGGTCTAGCAACTAATGAAAAACTGTTTTTT. Translating gives CASSEGLATNEKLFF. The chain links TRBV2 to TRBJ1-4; D gene uncertain. V was cut by 1 base and J by 0 bases, with 6 bases left in between. The CDR3 is 15 amino acids. Germline lookup yields CDR1 SNHLY and CDR2 FYNNEI.

This chain uses TRBV7-2 with TRBJ2-5; TRBD2 matches 8 bases. Trimming at V came to 5 bases and at J to 0 bases, leaving 11 bases not matched to a gene. Germline V CDR1 and CDR2: SGHTA, FQGNSA. This CDR3 spans 17 amino acids. The CDR3 DNA reads TGTGCCAGCAGCCAGCTGAGCGGGGGTGCGTACCAAGAGACCCAGTACTTC. Its translation: CASSQLSGGAYQETQYF.

The chain employs TRBV19 and TRBJ1-6, with D possibly being TRBD1 (5 bases). The CDR3 loop spans 15 amino acids. CDR1 LNHDA and CDR2 SQIVND come from the germline V gene (reference sequence). Trimming pared 7 bases from V and 6 bases from J, leaving 16 bases between. The CDR3 protein is CASTTTGTANSPLHF. The DNA for the CDR3 is TGTGCCAGTACCACAACGGGGACTGCTAATTCACCCCTCCACTTT.

The chain recombines TRBV5-4 with TRBJ2-7; D may be TRBD1 (6 bases). Trimming shortened V by 5 bases and J by 3 bases, and 12 bases separated the two germline ends. Looked up from germline, CDR1 is SGHNT and CDR2 is YYREEE (reference sequence). The CDR3 is 13 amino acids. For the CDR3, the DNA is TGTGCCAGCAGTATGACAGGATACTACGAGCAGTACTTC. Translation: CASSMTGYYEQYF.

The genes are TRBV29-1 and TRBJ2-3; tentative D call: TRBD1 (6 bases). CDR3 length: 13 residues. With 7 bases removed from V and 4 bases from J, the gap between germline ends came to 15 bases. Germline lookup yields CDR1 SQVTM and CDR2 ANQGSEA. The CDR3 region has the DNA TGCAGCGCCGAACAGGGATCCGCAGATACGCAGTATTTT. This codes for CSAEQGSADTQYF.